This is a list of T cell receptor beta chains from one sample in a study of OX40 agonist ivuxolimab in advanced cancers. Using immunoSEQ multiplex PCR, the repertoire was profiled, and TCRdb retains in-frame clones only, with some absent. The sample carries 60,000 to 75,000 clones, approximately 90% recorded once. The source was CD4+ or CD8+ T cells sorted from blood, collected in a trial of the OX40 agonist ivuxolimab. All receptors derive from an adult with an advanced solid tumor such as melanoma, head and neck, liver or kidney cancer. CDR3s include the opening cysteine and the closing phenylalanine or tryptophan. Each record gives: V gene, J gene, D gene, clone size, CDR3 protein, CDR3 DNA. The D gene is left open where the match is weak. Only part of the rows carry a size: once, few, many, or a class if the clone is expanded.

TRBV5-4	TRBJ2-7	TRBD1	.	CASSSLTGDPYEQYF	TGTGCCAGCAGCTCCCTGACAGGGGATCCCTACGAGCAGTACTTC
TRBV28	TRBJ2-2	.	.	CASSLSVPTGRKHRGELFF	TGTGCCAGCAGTTTATCAGTTCCCACCGGGCGTAAACACCGGGGGGAGCTGTTTTTT
TRBV7-3	TRBJ1-1	TRBD1	.	CASSLGTGNTEAFF	TGTGCCAGCAGCTTAGGGACAGGGAACACTGAAGCTTTCTTT
TRBV7-2	TRBJ2-1	TRBD1	.	CASSPAGTAYNEQFF	TGTGCCAGCAGCCCTGCCGGGACAGCCTACAATGAGCAGTTCTTC
TRBV19	TRBJ2-7	TRBD2	.	CASSPGWGGEQYF	TGTGCCAGTAGTCCTGGGTGGGGGGGCGAGCAGTACTTC
TRBV28	TRBJ2-1	.	once	CASSSDWSSYNEQFF	TGTGCCAGCAGTTCGGACTGGAGCTCCTACAATGAGCAGTTCTTC
TRBV7-6	TRBJ1-2	.	.	CASSLGNRHGYTF	TGTGCCAGCAGCTTAGGTAACAGACATGGCTACACCTTC
TRBV27	TRBJ2-5	.	.	CASSSYGLPPETQYF	TGTGCCAGCAGTTCCTACGGACTCCCGCCAGAGACCCAGTACTTC
TRBV28	TRBJ1-3	.	.	CASSLWGNGNTIYF	TGTGCCAGCAGTTTGTGGGGGAACGGAAACACCATATATTTT
TRBV4-3	TRBJ2-1	.	.	CASSQSTGEQFF	TGCGCCAGCAGCCAATCCACGGGGGAGCAGTTCTTC
TRBV7-9	TRBJ1-1	.	.	CASSWAEGNTEAFF	TGTGCCAGCAGCTGGGCGGAAGGGAACACTGAAGCTTTCTTT
TRBV7-2	TRBJ2-2	.	.	CASSLGPPGELFF	TGTGCCAGCAGCTTAGGTCCCCCCGGGGAGCTGTTTTTT
TRBV4-1	TRBJ1-1	.	once	CASSQDFGWTEAFF	TGCGCCAGCAGCCAAGATTTTGGGTGGACTGAAGCTTTCTTT
TRBV4-3	TRBJ2-7	TRBD2	once	CASSQELAGVFYEQYF	TGCGCCAGCAGCCAAGAACTAGCGGGAGTATTCTACGAGCAGTACTTC